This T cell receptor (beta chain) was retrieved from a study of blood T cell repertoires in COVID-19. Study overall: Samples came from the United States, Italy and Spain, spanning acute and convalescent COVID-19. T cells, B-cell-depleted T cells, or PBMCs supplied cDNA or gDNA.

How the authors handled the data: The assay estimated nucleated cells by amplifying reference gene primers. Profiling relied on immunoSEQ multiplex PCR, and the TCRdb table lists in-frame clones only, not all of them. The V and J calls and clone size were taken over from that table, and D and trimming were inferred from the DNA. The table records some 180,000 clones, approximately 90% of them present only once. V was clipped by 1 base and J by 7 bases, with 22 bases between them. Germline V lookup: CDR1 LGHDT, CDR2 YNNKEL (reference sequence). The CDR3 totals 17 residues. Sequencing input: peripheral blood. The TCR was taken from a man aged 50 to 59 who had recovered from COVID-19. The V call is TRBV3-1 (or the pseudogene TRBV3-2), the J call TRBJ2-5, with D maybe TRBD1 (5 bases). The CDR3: CASSQGGRATGPVTQYF. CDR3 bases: TGTGCCAGCAGCCAAGGGGGCAGGGCCACAGGACCGGTGACCCAGTACTTC.